This T cell receptor beta chain was documented in a study of CD8 T cells in seronegative destructive rheumatoid arthritis (dated by TCRdb to about 2020). Study-level background: Biological drugs were being received by seven of the eight CND-RA patients at the time of sampling. Researchers compared peripheral CD8+ TCRbeta repertoires from patients with CCP-negative destructive rheumatoid arthritis (CND-RA) against repertoires from newly diagnosed seropositive RA, seronegative RA and healthy controls. The seropositive RA, seronegative RA and healthy control comparison cohorts were obtained from an earlier published TCRbeta dataset rather than being newly sequenced.

CND-RA patients were negative for the clinical CCP2 antibody test, and joint destruction progressed despite active therapy. All CND-RA patients were characterized by typical joint destruction in wrists and ankles and by failure of conventional anti-rheumatic therapy. Instead of being sampled at diagnosis, CND-RA patients were sampled after long disease histories, which in several cases spanned decades. About 47 millilitres of EDTA-anticoagulated peripheral blood were collected from each patient. Peripheral blood mononuclear cells were isolated by Ficoll-Paque PLUS density gradient separation. CD8+ cells were isolated from fresh or cryopreserved PBMCs by AutoMACS magnetic bead positive selection, with purity checked by flow cytometry. Genomic DNA was extracted using Nucleospin Tissue or Tissue XS kits and then quantified on a Qubit 2.0 fluorometer. What the work shows at the level of the full study, not this receptor alone: Compared with controls and other RA subtypes, CND-RA repertoires contained more CMV-reactive and fewer influenza A-reactive CD8+ TCRbeta sequences. After adjustment for age, less diverse and more clonal CD8+ TCRbeta repertoires appeared to be present in CND-RA patients than in other RA subtypes. The small size of the CND-RA cohort was acknowledged as a study limitation. A distinct set of enriched public clonotypes appeared to be carried by CND-RA patients, and this finding was interpreted by the authors as support for a separate disease subset. Across the 117,399 clonotypes tested, no public clonotype enrichment remained significant after Benjamini-Hochberg correction. Because no diagnostic samples were available, the TCR repertoire differences may partly reflect poor disease control over the years rather than being present at onset.

V is cut by 3 bases and J by 3 bases, and the space between the germline ends is 3 bases. The germline V gene gives CDR1 as MNHEY and CDR2 as SVGAGI. The cysteine opens and the phenylalanine closes a CDR3 of 11 amino acids. Here the CDR3 DNA is all that survives: 33 bases in frame from base 1. Following the manufacturer's instructions, genomic DNA from CD8+ cells served as the input for TCRbeta sequencing. TCRbeta sequencing used the immunoSEQ assay and was run at a genomics technology centre in Finland. On the authors' methods: Clonotype tables from the immunoSEQ preprocessing pipeline were converted to VDJtools format, and non-productive clonotypes were removed. Samples with fewer than 10,000 reads were excluded, the remaining samples were subsampled to 10,000 reads, and most of the eight CND-RA samples were retained. Shannon-Wiener, Simpson and clonality indices were calculated with the VDJtools CalcDiversityStats function on data subsampled to 10,000 reads. To infer antigen specificity, non-singleton TCRbeta clonotypes were hard-matched against VDJdb, meaning no mismatches were allowed. CDR3 sequences differing by one amino acid (Hamming distance 1) were grouped into clusters with potentially shared antigen targets. Public clonotypes were tested for group enrichment with one-sided Fisher's exact tests after resampling groups to six samples, repeated ten times. The table comes from immuneACCESS by way of TCRdb, which keeps in-frame sequences with V and J called. Part of the clones is missing from these tables; in studies checked, under half for an unresolved V gene and the rest for unknown reasons. Clone size and V and J calls were adopted from that table, with D and trimming inferred from the DNA. Within this sample are 13,000 or so clones, with roughly four fifths of them counted one time only. In total, the top ten clones hold roughly 29% of the sample.

This clone was counted a few times. Its antigen is not yet known. Base qualities are not recorded, but no much larger clone differs from it by a single base. The chain uses TRBV6-5 and TRBJ2-7, with no confidently assigned D gene. The TCR comes from a woman aged 30 to 49 with seronegative destructive rheumatoid arthritis. Material: CD8+ T cells from blood. The CDR3 here reads CASSYNYEQYF. The DNA sequence follows: TGTGCCAGCAGTTATAACTACGAGCAGTACTTC.